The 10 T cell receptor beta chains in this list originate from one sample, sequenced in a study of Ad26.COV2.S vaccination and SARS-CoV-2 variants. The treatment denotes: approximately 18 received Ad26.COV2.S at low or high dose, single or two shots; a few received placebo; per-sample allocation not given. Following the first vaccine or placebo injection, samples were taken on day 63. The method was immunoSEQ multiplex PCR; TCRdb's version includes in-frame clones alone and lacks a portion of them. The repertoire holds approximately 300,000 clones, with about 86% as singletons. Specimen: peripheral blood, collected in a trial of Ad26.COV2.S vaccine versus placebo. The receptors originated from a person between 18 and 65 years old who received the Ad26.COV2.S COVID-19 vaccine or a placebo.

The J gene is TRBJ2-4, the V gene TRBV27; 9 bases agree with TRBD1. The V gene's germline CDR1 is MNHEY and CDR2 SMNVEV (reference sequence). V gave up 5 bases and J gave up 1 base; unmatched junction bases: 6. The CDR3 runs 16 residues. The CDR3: CASSIRTGVAKNIQYF. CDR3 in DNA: TGTGCCAGCAGTATCAGGACAGGGGTGGCCAAAAACATTCAGTACTTC.

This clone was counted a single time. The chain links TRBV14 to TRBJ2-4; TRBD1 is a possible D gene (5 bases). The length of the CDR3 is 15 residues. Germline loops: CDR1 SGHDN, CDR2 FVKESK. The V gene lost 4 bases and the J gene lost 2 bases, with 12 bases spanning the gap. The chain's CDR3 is CASSLSVGPKNIQYF. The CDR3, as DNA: TGTGCCAGCAGCCTATCGGTGGGGCCCAAAAACATTCAGTACTTC.

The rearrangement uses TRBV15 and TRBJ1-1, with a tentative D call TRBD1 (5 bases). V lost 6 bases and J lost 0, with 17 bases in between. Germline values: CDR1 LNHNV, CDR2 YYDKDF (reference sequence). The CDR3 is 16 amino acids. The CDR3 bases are TGTGCCACCAGTTGGACCCGGGACGTCTTGAACACTGAAGCTTTCTTT. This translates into CATSWTRDVLNTEAFF.

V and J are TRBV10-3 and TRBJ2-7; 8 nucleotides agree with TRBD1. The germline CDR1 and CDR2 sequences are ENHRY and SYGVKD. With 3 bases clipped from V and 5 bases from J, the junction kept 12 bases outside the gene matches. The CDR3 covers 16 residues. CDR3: CAISDSGTGPTNEQYF. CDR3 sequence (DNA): TGTGCCATCAGTGACTCCGGGACAGGACCTACGAACGAGCAGTACTTC.

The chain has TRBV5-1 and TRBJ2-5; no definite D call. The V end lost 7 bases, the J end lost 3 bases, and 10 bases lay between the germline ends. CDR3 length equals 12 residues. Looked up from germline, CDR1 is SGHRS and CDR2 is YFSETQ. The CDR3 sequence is CASFLEEETQYF. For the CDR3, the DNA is TGCGCCAGCTTTCTTGAGGAAGAGACCCAGTACTTC.

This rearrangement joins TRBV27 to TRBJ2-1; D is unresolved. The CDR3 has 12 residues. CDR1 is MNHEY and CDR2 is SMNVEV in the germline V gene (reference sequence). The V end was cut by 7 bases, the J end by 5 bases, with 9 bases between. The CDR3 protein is CASTLGHNEQFF. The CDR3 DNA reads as TGTGCCAGCACTCTTGGGCACAATGAGCAGTTCTTC.

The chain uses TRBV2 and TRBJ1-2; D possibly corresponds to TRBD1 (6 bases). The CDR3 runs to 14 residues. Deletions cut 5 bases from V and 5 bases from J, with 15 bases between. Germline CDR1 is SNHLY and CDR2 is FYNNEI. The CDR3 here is CASSILGAGYGYTF. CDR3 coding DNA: TGTGCCAGCAGTATCTTGGGGGCGGGTTATGGCTACACCTTC.

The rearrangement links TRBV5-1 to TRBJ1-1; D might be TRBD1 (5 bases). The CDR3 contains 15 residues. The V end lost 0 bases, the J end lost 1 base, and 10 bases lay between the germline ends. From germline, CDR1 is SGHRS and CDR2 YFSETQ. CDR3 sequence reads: CASSLVPGPNTEAFF. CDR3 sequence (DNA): TGCGCCAGCAGCTTGGTCCCGGGGCCGAACACTGAAGCTTTCTTT.

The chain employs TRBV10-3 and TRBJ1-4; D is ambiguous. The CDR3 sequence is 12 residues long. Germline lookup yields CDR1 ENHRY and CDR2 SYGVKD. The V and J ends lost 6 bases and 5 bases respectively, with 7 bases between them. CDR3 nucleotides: TGTGCCATCAGGGACTACAATGAAAAACTGTTTTTT. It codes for CAIRDYNEKLFF.

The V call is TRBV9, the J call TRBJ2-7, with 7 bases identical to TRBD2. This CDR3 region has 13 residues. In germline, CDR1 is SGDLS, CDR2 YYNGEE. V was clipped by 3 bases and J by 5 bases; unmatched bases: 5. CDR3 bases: TGTGCCAGCAGCGCGGGGGGTTACAACGAGCAGTACTTC. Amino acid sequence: CASSAGGYNEQYF.